These 7 T cell receptor beta chains originate from one sample sequenced in a study of OX40 agonist ivuxolimab in advanced cancers. TCRdb's table, derived via immunoSEQ multiplex PCR, lists solely in-frame clones and lacks some. Of just under 100,000 clones in the sample, roughly 95% are singletons; the top ten hold 0.15% to 0.2%. The material was CD4+ or CD8+ T cells sorted from blood, obtained in a trial of the OX40 agonist ivuxolimab. The receptors come from an adult with an advanced solid tumor such as melanoma, head and neck, liver or kidney cancer.

The chain has TRBV7-2 and TRBJ2-7, with D perhaps TRBD1 (6 bases). This CDR3 is built from 15 residues. Trimming cost V 5 bases and J 7 bases, with 21 bases left between them. Germline-derived CDR1 and CDR2 are SGHTA and FQGNSA. This chain's CDR3 is CASSPRTARRGEQYF. The CDR3 DNA reads as TGTGCCAGCAGCCCACGGACAGCCCGAAGAGGGGAGCAGTACTTC.

The V gene is TRBV7-9, the J gene TRBJ2-7; D uncertain. V lost 0 bases, J lost 1 base, and 7 bases lay in between. This CDR3 is built from 14 residues. Germline V gene sequence: CDR1 SEHNR, CDR2 FQNEAQ (reference sequence). The CDR3 nucleotides read TGTGCCAGCAGCTTAGCGTTCCTTTCCTACGAGCAGTACTTC. Its protein is CASSLAFLSYEQYF.

V is TRBV19 and J is TRBJ1-2; the match to TRBD1 covers 9 bases. The V segment lost 4 bases and the J segment 4 bases; nucleotides outside the gene matches: 4. This CDR3 is built from 14 residues. Germline CDR1 LNHDA, CDR2 SQIVND (reference sequence). The CDR3 DNA sequence: TGTGCCAGTAGTAAGGACAGGGGAATCTATGGCTACACCTTC. Translating it yields CASSKDRGIYGYTF. The whole variable domain, remainder taken from reference TRBV19 and TRBJ1-2, is DGGITQSPKYLFRKEGQNVTLSCEQNLNHDAMYWYRQDPGQGLRLIYYSQIVNDFQKGDIAEGYSVSREKKESFPLTVTSAQKNPTAFYLCASSKDRGIYGYTFGSGTRLTVV.

Of note for this clone: An end of the junction differs from the germline gene, which may be a read error. CDR3 bases: TGTGCTAGCAGCCCTCCGGGACTAGCGGGCTGGAATGAGCAGTTCTTC. This translates into CASSPPGLAGWNEQFF. The chain has TRBV7-7 and TRBJ2-1, with 12 bases aligning to TRBD2. This CDR3 comprises 16 residues. The germline V gene encodes CDR1 SSHAT and CDR2 FNYEAQ (reference sequence). The full variable domain, completed using reference TRBV7-7 and TRBJ2-1, is GAGVSQSPRYKVTKRGQDVTLRCDPISSHATLYWYQQALGQGPEFLTYFNYEAQPDKSGLPSDRFSAERPEGSISTLTIQRTEQRDSAMYRCASSPPGLAGWNEQFFGPGTRLTVL.

CDR3 bases: TGTGCCAGCTCACCAAGGGCACCCGCAACTAATGAAAAACTGTTTTTT. It specifies CASSPRAPATNEKLFF. The V gene is TRBV18, the J gene TRBJ1-4; D unresolved. The CDR3 length is 16 residues. The germline gives CDR1 KGHSH, CDR2 LQKENI. Trimming stripped 2 bases from V and 0 bases from J, with 10 bases between.

The genes are TRBV7-2 and TRBJ2-3; D perhaps matches TRBD2 (7 bases). The CDR3 has 19 amino acids. CDR1 is SGHTA, CDR2 FQGNSA, per germline. Trimming took off 6 bases at V and 9 bases at J, with 34 bases between the two ends. The CDR3 loop is CASRARGAASRGSAGTQYF. The CDR3 DNA sequence: TGTGCCAGCAGGGCTCGGGGGGCAGCAAGCAGGGGCTCGGCCGGGACGCAGTATTTT.

The V call is TRBV5-1, the J call TRBJ2-5, with 9 positions matching TRBD1. From germline, CDR1 is SGHRS and CDR2 YFSETQ. The CDR3 is made up of 16 amino acids. After removal of 4 bases from V and 3 bases from J, the junction contained 10 bases not matched to a gene. The CDR3 is CASSDRRDREEETQYF. The CDR3 region has the DNA TGCGCCAGCAGCGATCGCCGGGACAGGGAAGAAGAGACCCAGTACTTC.